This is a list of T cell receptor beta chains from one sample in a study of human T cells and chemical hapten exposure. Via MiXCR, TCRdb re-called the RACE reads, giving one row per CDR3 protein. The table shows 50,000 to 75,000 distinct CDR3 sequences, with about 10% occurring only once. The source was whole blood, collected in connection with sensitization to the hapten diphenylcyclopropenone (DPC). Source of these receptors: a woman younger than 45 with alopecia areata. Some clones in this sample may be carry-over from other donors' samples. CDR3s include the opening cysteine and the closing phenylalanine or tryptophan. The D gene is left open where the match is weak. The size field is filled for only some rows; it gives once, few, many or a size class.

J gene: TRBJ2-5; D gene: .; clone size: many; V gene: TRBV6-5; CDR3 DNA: TGTGCCAGCAGTCCCACGATGGGGGATGAGACCCAGTACTTC; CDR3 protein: CASSPTMGDETQYF
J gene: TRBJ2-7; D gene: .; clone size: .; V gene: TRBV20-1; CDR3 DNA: TGCAGTGCTAGAGGCCAGGCCTACGAGCAGTACTTC; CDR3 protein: CSARGQAYEQYF
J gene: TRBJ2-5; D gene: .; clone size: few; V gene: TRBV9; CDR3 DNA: TGTGCCAGCAGCGTAGAGTACCAAGAGACCCAGTACTTC; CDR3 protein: CASSVEYQETQYF
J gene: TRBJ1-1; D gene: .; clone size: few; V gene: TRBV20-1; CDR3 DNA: TGCAGTGCTAGATGGGGGGGCGACACTGAAGCTTTCTTT; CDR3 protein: CSARWGGDTEAFF
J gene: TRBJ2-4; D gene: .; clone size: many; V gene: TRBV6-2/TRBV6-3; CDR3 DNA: TGTGCCAGCAGCTACGACGGATTACCCAAAAACATTCAGTACTTC; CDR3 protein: CASSYDGLPKNIQYF
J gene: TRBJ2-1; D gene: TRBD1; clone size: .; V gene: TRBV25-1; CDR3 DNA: TGTGCCAGCAGTGAATCCGAGGGGGCAAGAGATGAGCAGTTCTTC; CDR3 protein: CASSESEGARDEQFF
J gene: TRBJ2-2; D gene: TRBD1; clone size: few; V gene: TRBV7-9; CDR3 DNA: TGTGCCAGCAGGGGACAGGGCCACACCGGGGAGCTGTTTTTT; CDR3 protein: CASRGQGHTGELFF
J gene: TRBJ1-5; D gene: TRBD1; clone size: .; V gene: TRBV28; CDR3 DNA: TGTGCCAGCAGCCCTGGACAGGGCAATCAGCCCCAGCATTTT; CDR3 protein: CASSPGQGNQPQHF
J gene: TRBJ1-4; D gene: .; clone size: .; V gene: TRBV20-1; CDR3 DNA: TGCAGTGCTAGAGAAATCAGGACTAATGAAAAACTGTTTTTT; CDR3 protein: CSAREIRTNEKLFF
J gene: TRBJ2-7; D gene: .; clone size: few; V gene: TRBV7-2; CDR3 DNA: TGTGCCAGCAGCTTAGGCAGACAGTCCTACGAGCAGTACTTC; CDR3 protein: CASSLGRQSYEQYF
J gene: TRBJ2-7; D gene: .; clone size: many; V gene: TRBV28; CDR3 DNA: TGTGCCAGCAGTTTGGGACCCCCCCTAGGGCAGTACTTC; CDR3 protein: CASSLGPPLGQYF
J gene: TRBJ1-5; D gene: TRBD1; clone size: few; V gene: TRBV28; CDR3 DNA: TGTGCCAGCAGCTTCGACAGGGGCAATCAGCCCCAGCATTTT; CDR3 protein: CASSFDRGNQPQHF
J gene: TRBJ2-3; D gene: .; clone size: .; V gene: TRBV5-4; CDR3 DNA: TGTGCCAGCAGCTTCTCGGGACACAGCACAGATACGCAGTATTTT; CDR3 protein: CASSFSGHSTDTQYF
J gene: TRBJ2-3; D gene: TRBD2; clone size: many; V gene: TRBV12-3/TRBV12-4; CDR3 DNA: TGTGCCAGCAGTGCAGTGGGGACTAGCGTCCATACGCAGTATTTT; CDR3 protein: CASSAVGTSVHTQYF
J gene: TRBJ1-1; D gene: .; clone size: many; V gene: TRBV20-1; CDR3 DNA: TGCAGTGCTAGAGAGAGTGGCAGATATGAAGCTTTCTTT; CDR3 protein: CSARESGRYEAFF
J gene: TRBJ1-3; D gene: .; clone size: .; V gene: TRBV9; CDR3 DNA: TGTGCCAGCAGCATCGGACAGACTATGCTCTCTGGAAACACCATATATTTT; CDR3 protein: CASSIGQTMLSGNTIYF
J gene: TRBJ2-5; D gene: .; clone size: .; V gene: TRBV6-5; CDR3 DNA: TGTGCCAGCAGTAAGCGGACGTTCTTGGAGACCCAGTACTTC; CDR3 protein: CASSKRTFLETQYF
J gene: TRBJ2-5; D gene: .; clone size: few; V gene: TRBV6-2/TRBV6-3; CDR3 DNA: TGTGCCAGCAGCTTAGGCTCAAAGGGGTACCAAGAGACCCAGTACTTC; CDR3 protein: CASSLGSKGYQETQYF
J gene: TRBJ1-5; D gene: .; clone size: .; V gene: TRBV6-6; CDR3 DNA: TGTGCCAGCAGTTACCCTGGGACAACCACAAATCAGCCCCAGCATTTT; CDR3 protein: CASSYPGTTTNQPQHF
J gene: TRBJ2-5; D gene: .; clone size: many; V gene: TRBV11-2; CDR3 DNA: TGTGCCAGCAGCCTAAACTCCCTGAAGACCCAGTACTTC; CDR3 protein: CASSLNSLKTQYF
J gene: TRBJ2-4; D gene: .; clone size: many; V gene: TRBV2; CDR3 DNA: TGTGCCAGCAGTGAAGACAGTTCCAAAAACATTCAGTACTTC; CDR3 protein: CASSEDSSKNIQYF
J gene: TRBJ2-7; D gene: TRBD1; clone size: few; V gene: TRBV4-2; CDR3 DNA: TGTGCCAGCAGCCAAGACCTACAGGGGGCCAGGGGCGAGCAGTACTTC; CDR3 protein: CASSQDLQGARGEQYF
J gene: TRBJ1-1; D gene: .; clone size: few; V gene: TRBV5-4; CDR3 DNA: TGTGCCAGCAGCTTGGCCACAGGGAGGGAAGCTTTCTTT; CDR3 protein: CASSLATGREAFF
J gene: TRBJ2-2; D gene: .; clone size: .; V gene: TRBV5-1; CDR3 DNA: TGCGCCAGCAGCTTGGCCGAGGTCAGGACTAACACCGGGGAGCTGTTTTTT; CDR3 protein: CASSLAEVRTNTGELFF
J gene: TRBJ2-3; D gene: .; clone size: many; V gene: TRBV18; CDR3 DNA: TGTGCCAGCTCACCACCGGCAGGGAGAGGCACAGATACGCAGTATTTT; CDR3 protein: CASSPPAGRGTDTQYF
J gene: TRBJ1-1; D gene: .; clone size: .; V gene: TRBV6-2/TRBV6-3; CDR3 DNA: TGTGCCAGCAGTTACGCTTCGAACACTGAAGCTTTCTTT; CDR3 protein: CASSYASNTEAFF
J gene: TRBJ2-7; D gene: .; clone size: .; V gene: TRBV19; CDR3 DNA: TGTGCCAGCGGACCCCCGGGAGAGTACGAGCAGTACTTC; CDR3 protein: CASGPPGEYEQYF
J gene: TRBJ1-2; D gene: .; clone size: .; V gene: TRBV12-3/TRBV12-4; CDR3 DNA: TGTGCCAGCAGTCCCGGACCTAATGGCTACACCTTC; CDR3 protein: CASSPGPNGYTF
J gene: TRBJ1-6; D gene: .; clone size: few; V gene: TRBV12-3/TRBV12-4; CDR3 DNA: TGTGCCAGCAGTGTCCGGGACGGGACTAATTCACCCCTCCACTTT; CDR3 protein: CASSVRDGTNSPLHF
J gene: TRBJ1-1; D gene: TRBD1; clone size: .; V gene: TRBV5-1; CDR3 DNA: TGCGCCAGCAGGGGACAGGGGGCCGGGAACACTGAAGCTTTCTTT; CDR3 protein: CASRGQGAGNTEAFF
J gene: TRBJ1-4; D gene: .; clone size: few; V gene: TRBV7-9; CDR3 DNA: TGTGCCAGCAGCTTAAGAATGACCGGAGGGAATGAAAAACTGTTTTTT; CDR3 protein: CASSLRMTGGNEKLFF
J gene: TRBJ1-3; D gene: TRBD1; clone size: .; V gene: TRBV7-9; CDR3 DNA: TGTGCCAGCAGCCTCTGGACAGGGGTAAACACCATATATTTT; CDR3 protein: CASSLWTGVNTIYF
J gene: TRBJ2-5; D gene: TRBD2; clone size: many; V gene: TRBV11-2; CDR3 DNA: TGTGCCAGCAGCTCATGGACTAGACAAGAGACCCAGTACTTC; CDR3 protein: CASSSWTRQETQYF